The T cell receptor beta chain described here comes from a study of blood T cell repertoires in COVID-19. Original processing methods: The assay estimated nucleated cells by amplifying reference gene primers. Here immunoSEQ multiplex PCR was the method, and the copy in TCRdb shows in-frame clones only, minus some. V and J calls and clone size are copied from that table; D and trimming were computed from the DNA. The repertoire includes around 460,000 clones, approximately 90% of them detected once, and 0.75% to 0.85% sits in the top ten. Germline CDR1 SGDLS, CDR2 YYNGEE. This CDR3 is 15 amino acids long. Between the trimmed V and J ends, which lost 2 bases and 2 bases, there was a span of 12 bases.

The chain employs TRBV9 and TRBJ2-3; the D gene is possibly TRBD1 (6 bases). Sequenced material: peripheral blood. This TCR derives from a man aged 18 to 35 with COVID-19, enrolled during active disease. In DNA form, the CDR3 reads TGTGCCAGCAGCGTTACAGGGAAGGACACAGATACGCAGTATTTT. This gives the protein CASSVTGKDTDTQYF.